The 5 T cell receptor beta chains listed next were all sequenced from one sample in a study of CD8+ T cells in alopecia areata. As the sequencing template, cDNA was produced by extracting RNA and reverse transcribing it. Sequenced by immunoSEQ multiplex PCR; TCRdb stores in-frame clones only, minus some. The repertoire consists of under 250,000 clones, with 50% to 60% occurring once and the leading ten covering 0.4% to 0.55%. This material consisted of CD4+ T cells sorted from blood, taken at week 0. The receptors were sampled from a human donor with alopecia areata.

The V gene is TRBV6-5, the J gene TRBJ2-4; D is perhaps TRBD2 (5 bases). This CDR3 contains 15 residues. V lost 2 bases and J lost 6, with 14 bases in between. Per germline, CDR1 MNHEY and CDR2 SVGAGI. The CDR3 DNA reads as TGTGCCAGCAGTTACGAACGGCAACGGGGAAACATTCAGTACTTC. It encodes CASSYERQRGNIQYF.

This clone was seen once. This chain uses TRBV30 with TRBJ2-1, with 11 bases identical to TRBD2. Germline-derived CDR1 and CDR2 are GTSNPN and SVGIG (reference sequence). This CDR3 is built from 14 residues. Trimming at V came to 5 bases and at J to 3 bases, leaving 3 bases not matched to a gene. CDR3 residues: CAWGGTSGYNEQFF. In DNA, the CDR3 is TGTGCCTGGGGGGGGACTAGCGGCTACAATGAGCAGTTCTTC.

The chain links TRBV7-6 to TRBJ2-5; 11 bases fit TRBD2. The CDR3 extends over 16 amino acids. Per the germline V gene, CDR1 is SGHVS and CDR2 is FNYEAQ. Trimming removed 4 bases from V and 4 bases from J; junction bases left unmatched: 8. This CDR3 reads CASSSLPGLAVETQYF. The CDR3 DNA reads as TGTGCCAGCAGCTCCCTGCCGGGACTAGCGGTAGAGACCCAGTACTTC.

A word on this clone: Other DNA sequences in this sample translate to the same CDR3. The V and J genes are TRBV7-6 and TRBJ2-3; D remains unclear. Germline V gene data show CDR1 as SGHVS and CDR2 as FNYEAQ. This CDR3 has 12 residues. Trimming removed 1 base from V and 6 bases from J, with 5 bases in between. CDR3 sequence (DNA): TGTGCCAGCAGCTTAGGGGCGGATACGCAGTATTTT. Translation: CASSLGADTQYF.

This clone appeared once. In nucleotides, the CDR3 is TGCGCCAGCAGCCAAGAGATAGACATTCAGTACTTC. The encoded protein is CASSQEIDIQYF. J is TRBJ2-4 and V is TRBV4-1, with D hard to call. The V and J ends lost 0 bases and 8 bases respectively, with 5 bases between them. This CDR3 is 12 amino acids long. CDR1 is MGHRA and CDR2 is YSYEKL in the germline V gene.